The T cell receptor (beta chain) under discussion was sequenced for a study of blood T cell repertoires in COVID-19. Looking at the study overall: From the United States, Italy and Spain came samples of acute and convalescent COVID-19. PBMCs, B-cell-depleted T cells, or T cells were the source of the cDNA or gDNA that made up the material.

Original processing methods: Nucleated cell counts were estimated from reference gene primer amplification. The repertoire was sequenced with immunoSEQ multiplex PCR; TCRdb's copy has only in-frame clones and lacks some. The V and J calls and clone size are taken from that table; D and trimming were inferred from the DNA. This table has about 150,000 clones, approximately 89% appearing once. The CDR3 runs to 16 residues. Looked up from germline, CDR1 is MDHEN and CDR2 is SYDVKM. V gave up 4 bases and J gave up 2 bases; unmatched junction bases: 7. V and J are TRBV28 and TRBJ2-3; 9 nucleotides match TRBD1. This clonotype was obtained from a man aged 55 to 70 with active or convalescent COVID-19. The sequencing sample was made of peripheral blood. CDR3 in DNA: TGTGCCAGCAGTTCGCCGGGACAGGGACTCACAGATACGCAGTATTTT. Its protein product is CASSSPGQGLTDTQYF.